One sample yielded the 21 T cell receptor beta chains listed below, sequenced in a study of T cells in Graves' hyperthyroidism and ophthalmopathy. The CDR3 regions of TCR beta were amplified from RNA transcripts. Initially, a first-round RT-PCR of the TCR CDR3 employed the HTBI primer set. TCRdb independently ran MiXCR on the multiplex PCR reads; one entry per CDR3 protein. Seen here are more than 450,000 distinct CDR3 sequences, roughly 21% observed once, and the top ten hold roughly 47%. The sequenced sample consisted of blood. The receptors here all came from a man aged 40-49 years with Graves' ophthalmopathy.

CDR3 bases: TGTGCCAGCCGCCGAGGACAGGGGAATTCACCCCTCCACTTT. Residues: CASRRGQGNSPLHF. The chain links TRBV27 to TRBJ1-6; 9 bases match TRBD1. CDR3 length equals 14 residues. CDR1 is MNHEY, CDR2 SMNVEV, per germline (reference sequence). J was trimmed by 7 bases and V by 8 bases; bases with no gene match: 6.

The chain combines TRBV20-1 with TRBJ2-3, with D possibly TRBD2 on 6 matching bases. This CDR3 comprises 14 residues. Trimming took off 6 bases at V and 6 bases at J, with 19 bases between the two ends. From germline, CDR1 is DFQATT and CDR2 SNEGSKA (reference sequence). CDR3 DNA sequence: TGCAGTGCCGAATTTAGCGGCGGGGTCGATACGCAGTATTTT. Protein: CSAEFSGGVDTQYF.

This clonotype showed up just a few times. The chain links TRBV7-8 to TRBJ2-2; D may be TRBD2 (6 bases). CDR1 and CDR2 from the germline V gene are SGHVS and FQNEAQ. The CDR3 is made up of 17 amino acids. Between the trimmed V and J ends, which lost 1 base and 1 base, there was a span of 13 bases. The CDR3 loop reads CASSLVGLAQNTGELFF. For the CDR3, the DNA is TGTGCCAGCAGCTTAGTAGGTCTAGCGCAGAACACCGGGGAGCTGTTTTTT.

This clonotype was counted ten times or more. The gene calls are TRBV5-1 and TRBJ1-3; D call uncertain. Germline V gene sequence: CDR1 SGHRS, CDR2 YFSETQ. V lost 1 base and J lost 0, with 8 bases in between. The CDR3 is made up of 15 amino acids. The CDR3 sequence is CASSLSGNSGNTIYF. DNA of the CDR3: TGCGCCAGCAGCTTGAGTGGCAACTCTGGAAACACCATATATTTT.

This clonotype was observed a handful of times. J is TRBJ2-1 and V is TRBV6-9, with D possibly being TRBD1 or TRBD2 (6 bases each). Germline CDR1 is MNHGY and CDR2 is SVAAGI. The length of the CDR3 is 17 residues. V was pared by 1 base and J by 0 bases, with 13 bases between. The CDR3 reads CASSYWGAGSSYNEQFF. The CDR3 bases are TGTGCCAGCAGTTATTGGGGGGCAGGAAGCTCCTACAATGAGCAGTTCTTC.

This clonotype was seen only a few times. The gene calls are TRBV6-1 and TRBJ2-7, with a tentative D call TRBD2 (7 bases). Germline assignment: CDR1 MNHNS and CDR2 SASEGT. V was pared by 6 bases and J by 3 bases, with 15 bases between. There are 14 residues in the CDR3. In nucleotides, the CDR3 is TGTGCCAGCAGAGAGGGGGGGCCCCTCTACGAGCAGTACTTC. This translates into CASREGGPLYEQYF.

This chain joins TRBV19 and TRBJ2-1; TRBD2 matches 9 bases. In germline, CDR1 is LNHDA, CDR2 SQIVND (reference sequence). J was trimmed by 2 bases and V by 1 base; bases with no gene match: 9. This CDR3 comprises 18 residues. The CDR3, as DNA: TGTGCCAGTAGTATAGCACGGCTAGCGGGAAAACCCTACAATGAGCAGTTCTTC. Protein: CASSIARLAGKPYNEQFF.

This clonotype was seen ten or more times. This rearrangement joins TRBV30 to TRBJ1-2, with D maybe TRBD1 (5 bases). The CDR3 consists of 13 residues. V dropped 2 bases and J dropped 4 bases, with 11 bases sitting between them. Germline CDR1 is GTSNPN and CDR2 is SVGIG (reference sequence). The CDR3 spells CAWSFDSSYGYTF. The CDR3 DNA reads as TGTGCCTGGAGTTTCGACAGCTCCTATGGCTACACCTTC.

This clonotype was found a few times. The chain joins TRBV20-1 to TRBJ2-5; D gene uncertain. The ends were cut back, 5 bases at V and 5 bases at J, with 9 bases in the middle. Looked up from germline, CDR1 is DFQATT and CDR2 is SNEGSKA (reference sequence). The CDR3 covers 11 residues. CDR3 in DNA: TGCAGTGCTGGGCTAGACGAGACCCAGTACTTC. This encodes CSAGLDETQYF.

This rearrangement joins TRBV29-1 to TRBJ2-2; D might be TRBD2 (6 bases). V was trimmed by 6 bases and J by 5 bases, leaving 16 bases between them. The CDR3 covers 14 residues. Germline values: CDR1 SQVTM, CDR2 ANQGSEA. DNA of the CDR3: TGCAGCGTGGCGGGATCAGGCGGAACCGGGGAGCTGTTTTTT. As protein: CSVAGSGGTGELFF.

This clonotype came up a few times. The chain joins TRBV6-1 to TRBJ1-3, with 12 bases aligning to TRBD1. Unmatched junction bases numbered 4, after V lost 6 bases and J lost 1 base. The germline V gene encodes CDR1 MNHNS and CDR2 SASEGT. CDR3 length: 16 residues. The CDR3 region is CASRPGQGASGNTIYF. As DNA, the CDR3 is TGTGCCAGCAGGCCGGGACAGGGGGCTTCTGGAAACACCATATATTTT.

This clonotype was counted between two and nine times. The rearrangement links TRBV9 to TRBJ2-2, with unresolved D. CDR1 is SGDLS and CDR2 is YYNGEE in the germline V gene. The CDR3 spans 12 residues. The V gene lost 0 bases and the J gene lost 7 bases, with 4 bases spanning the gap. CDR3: CASSVAVGELFF. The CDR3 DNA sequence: TGTGCCAGCAGCGTAGCGGTCGGGGAGCTGTTTTTT.

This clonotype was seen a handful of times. The CDR3 protein is CASSQEGRLGQGGSYNEQFF. In nucleotides, the CDR3 is TGTGCCAGCAGCCAAGAAGGTCGTTTAGGGCAGGGCGGCTCCTACAATGAGCAGTTCTTC. The V and J genes are TRBV14 and TRBJ2-1, with D perhaps matching TRBD1 (5 bases). The length of the CDR3 is 20 residues. V was cut by 0 bases and J by 0 bases, with 21 bases left in between. Germline values: CDR1 SGHDN, CDR2 FVKESK.

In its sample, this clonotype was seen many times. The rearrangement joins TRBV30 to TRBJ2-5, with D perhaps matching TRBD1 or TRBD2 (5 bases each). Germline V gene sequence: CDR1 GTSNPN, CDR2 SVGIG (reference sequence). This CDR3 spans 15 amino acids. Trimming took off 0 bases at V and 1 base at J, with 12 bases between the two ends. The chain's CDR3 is CAWSVGAGSQETQYF. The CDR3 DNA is TGTGCCTGGAGTGTAGGGGCGGGCAGCCAAGAGACCCAGTACTTC.

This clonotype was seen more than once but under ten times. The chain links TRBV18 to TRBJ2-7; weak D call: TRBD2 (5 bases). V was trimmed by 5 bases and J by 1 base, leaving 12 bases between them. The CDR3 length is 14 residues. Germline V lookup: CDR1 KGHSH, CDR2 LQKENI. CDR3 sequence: CASSGPRDSYEQYF. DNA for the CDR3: TGTGCCAGCTCAGGGCCTCGGGATTCCTACGAGCAGTACTTC.

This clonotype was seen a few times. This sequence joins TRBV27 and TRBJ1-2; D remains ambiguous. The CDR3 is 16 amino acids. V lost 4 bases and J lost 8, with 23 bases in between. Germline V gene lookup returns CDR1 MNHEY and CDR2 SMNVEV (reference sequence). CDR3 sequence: CASSYRKTLVELGYTF. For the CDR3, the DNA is TGTGCCAGCAGTTACCGCAAGACTCTGGTGGAACTCGGCTACACCTTC.

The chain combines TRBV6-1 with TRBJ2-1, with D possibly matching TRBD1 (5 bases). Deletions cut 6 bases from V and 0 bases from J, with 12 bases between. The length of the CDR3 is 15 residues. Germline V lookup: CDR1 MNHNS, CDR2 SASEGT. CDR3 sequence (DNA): TGTGCCAGCAGCCCACAGGTTGGCTCCTACAATGAGCAGTTCTTC. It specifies CASSPQVGSYNEQFF.

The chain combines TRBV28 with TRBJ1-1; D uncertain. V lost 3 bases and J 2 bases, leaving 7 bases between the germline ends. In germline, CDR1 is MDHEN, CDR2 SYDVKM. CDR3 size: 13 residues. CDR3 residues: CASSFMANTEAFF. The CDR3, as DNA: TGTGCCAGCAGTTTTATGGCTAACACTGAAGCTTTCTTT.

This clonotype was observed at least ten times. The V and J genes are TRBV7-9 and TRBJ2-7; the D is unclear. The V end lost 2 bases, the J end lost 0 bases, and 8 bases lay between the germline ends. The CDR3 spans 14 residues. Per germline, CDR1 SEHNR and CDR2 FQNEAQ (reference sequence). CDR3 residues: CASSLTADSYEQYF. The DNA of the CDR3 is TGTGCCAGCAGCTTAACTGCAGACTCCTACGAGCAGTACTTC.

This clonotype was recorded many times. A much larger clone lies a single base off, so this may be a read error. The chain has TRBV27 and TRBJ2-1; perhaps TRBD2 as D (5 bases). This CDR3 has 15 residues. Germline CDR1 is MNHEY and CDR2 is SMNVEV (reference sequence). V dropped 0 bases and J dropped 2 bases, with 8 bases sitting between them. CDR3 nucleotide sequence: TGTGCCAGCAGTTTATCGGGGAGCCCCTACAATGAGCAGTTCTTC. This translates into CASSLSGSPYNEQFF.

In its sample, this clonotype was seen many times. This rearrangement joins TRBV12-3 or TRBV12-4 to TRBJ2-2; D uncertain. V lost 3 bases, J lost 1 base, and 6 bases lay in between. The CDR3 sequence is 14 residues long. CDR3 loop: CASSFGENTGELFF. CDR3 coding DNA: TGTGCCAGCAGTTTCGGTGAGAACACCGGGGAGCTGTTTTTT.